Listed here are 9 T cell receptor beta chains from one sample, sequenced in a study of beta chain features in type 1 diabetes. The sequenced template was cDNA made from the entire isolated RNA. Profiled with immunoSEQ multiplex PCR; TCRdb holds only in-frame clones, not every one. Here the sample spans some 410,000 clones, approximately 13% being singletons. Input material: naive CD4+ T cells from blood. The receptors were gathered from a man aged 25 to 45 in good health.

The chain is built from TRBV30 and TRBJ1-4; D is uncertain. V was cut by 1 base and J by 11 bases, with 17 bases left in between. From germline, CDR1 is GTSNPN and CDR2 SVGIG (reference sequence). This CDR3 comprises 14 residues. Here the CDR3 reads CAWSDRATEWKLFF. The CDR3, as DNA: TGTGCCTGGAGTGACCGGGCTACGGAGTGGAAACTGTTTTTT.

The sample holds a few counts of this clone. The rearrangement joins TRBV27 to TRBJ2-1, with a possible D match to TRBD2 (5 bases). Germline lookup yields CDR1 MNHEY and CDR2 SMNVEV (reference sequence). This CDR3 comprises 16 residues. The V end lost 5 bases, the J end lost 0 bases, and 14 bases lay between the germline ends. The CDR3 bases are TGTGCCAGCAGTCCCTTGGCGGGTGGCTCCTACAATGAGCAGTTCTTC. Encoded protein: CASSPLAGGSYNEQFF.

The chain carries TRBV27 and TRBJ2-1, with D unresolved. The CDR3 loop spans 16 amino acids. Trimming took off 0 bases at V and 0 bases at J, with 9 bases between the two ends. CDR1 is MNHEY, CDR2 SMNVEV, per germline (reference sequence). The CDR3: CASSLSEARSYNEQFF. Written as DNA, the CDR3 is TGTGCCAGCAGTTTATCAGAGGCGCGCTCCTACAATGAGCAGTTCTTC.

The V and J genes are TRBV5-4 and TRBJ2-5; no reliable D call. V lost 0 bases and J 5 bases, leaving 8 bases between the germline ends. The CDR3 runs to 13 residues. The germline V gene encodes CDR1 SGHNT and CDR2 YYREEE (reference sequence). CDR3 bases: TGTGCCAGCAGCTTGGAGGGCCTGGAGACCCAGTACTTC. Protein: CASSLEGLETQYF.

The CDR3 region is CASPPYHSTTYNEQFF. The CDR3 DNA follows: TGTGCCAGCCCCCCTTACCACTCGACAACCTACAATGAGCAGTTCTTC. This chain links TRBV7-6 with TRBJ2-1; D gene uncertain. Germline V lookup: CDR1 SGHVS, CDR2 FNYEAQ. CDR3 size: 16 residues. Trimming cost V 8 bases and J 2 bases, with 19 bases left between them.

The J gene is TRBJ2-1, the V gene TRBV29-1; 9 bases are a match to TRBD2. CDR1 is SQVTM and CDR2 is ANQGSEA in the germline V gene. The length of the CDR3 is 14 residues. The CDR3 sequence is CSVEASGKADEQFF. For the CDR3, the DNA is TGCAGTGTGGAGGCTAGCGGGAAGGCCGATGAGCAGTTCTTC.

This clone was counted a few times. This CDR3 is CASSQDSLAGDTDTQYF. CDR3 DNA sequence: TGCGCCAGCAGCCAAGACTCCTTGGCGGGGGACACAGATACGCAGTATTTT. The V gene is TRBV4-3, the J gene TRBJ2-3; 7 bases are shared with TRBD2. Germline V CDR1 and CDR2: LGHNA, YSLEER. The CDR3 is 17 residues long. V was clipped by 0 bases and J by 2 bases; unmatched bases: 8.

The chain uses TRBV27 and TRBJ1-2; a possible D gene is TRBD1 (5 bases). This CDR3 is built from 14 residues. Germline CDR1 is MNHEY and CDR2 is SMNVEV (reference sequence). The germline V and J ends were trimmed by 5 bases and 4 bases, with 14 bases remaining between them. The CDR3 region has the DNA TGTGCCAGCAGTCCCAGGGTAATCGGCTATGGCTACACCTTC. Protein product: CASSPRVIGYGYTF.

About this clone: The junction does not match germline at one end; this may be a read error. CDR3 protein: CASSPGLAGQEAQYF. DNA for the CDR3: TGTGCCAGCAGCCCGGGACTAGCGGGACAAGAGGCCCAGTACTTC. The chain uses TRBV11-3 and TRBJ2-5; TRBD2 agrees at 13 bases. The CDR3 covers 15 residues. The germline V gene encodes CDR1 SGHNT and CDR2 YENEEA.